The present entry profiles one T cell receptor beta chain with its context. Its antigen is still unknown. Germline lookup yields CDR1 SGHDN and CDR2 FVKESK. Trimming pared 1 base from V and 4 bases from J, leaving 23 bases between. This CDR3 has 19 amino acids. Amplification yielded TCR beta CDR3 regions, with RNA transcripts as the source. TCR CDR3 underwent first-round RT-PCR with the HTBI primer set. TCRdb recomputed calls from the multiplex PCR reads with MiXCR, one row per CDR3 protein. This sample has fewer than 650,000 distinct CDR3 sequences, with roughly 14% found just once. This record belongs to a study of T cells in Graves' hyperthyroidism and ophthalmopathy. Study-level findings and limits: Within blood appeared most thyroid clonotypes that had expanded above 0.001. Before onset, by a median of about six months, the model predicted ophthalmopathy.

The material sequenced was blood. The TCR comes from a woman in her forties with Graves' ophthalmopathy. The chain employs TRBV14 and TRBJ1-5; TRBD1 might be the D (6 bases). The CDR3 sequence: CASSQAPWGQGKRNQPQHF. CDR3 bases: TGTGCCAGCAGCCAAGCCCCCTGGGGGCAGGGTAAAAGAAATCAGCCCCAGCATTTT.